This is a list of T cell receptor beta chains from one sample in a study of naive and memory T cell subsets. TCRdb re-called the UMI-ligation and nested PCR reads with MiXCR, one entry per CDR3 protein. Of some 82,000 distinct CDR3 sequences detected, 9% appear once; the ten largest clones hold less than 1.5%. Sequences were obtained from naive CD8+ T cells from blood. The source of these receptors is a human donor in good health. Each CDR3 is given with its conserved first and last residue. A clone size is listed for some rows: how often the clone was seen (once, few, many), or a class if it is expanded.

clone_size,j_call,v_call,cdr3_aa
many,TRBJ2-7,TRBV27,CASSDGTPGLAGAGGLNEQYF
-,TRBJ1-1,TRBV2,CASSDSSGIAEAFF
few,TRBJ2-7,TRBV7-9,CASSPGDRPSYEQYF
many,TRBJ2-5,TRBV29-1,CSVEGRNQETQYF
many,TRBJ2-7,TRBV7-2,CASSESPSTLEKGEQYF
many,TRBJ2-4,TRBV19,CASTIGAVAKNIQYF
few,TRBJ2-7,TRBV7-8,CASSEGLAATYEQYF
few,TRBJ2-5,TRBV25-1,CASSDRPREETQYF
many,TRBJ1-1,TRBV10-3,CAIVGGMNTEAFF
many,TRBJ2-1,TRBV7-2,CASSLAGGGHNEQFF
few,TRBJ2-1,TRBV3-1,CASSLGTSGRDEQFF
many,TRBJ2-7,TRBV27,CASSLLGLASEEQYF
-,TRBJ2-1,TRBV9,CASAPQSSYNEQFF